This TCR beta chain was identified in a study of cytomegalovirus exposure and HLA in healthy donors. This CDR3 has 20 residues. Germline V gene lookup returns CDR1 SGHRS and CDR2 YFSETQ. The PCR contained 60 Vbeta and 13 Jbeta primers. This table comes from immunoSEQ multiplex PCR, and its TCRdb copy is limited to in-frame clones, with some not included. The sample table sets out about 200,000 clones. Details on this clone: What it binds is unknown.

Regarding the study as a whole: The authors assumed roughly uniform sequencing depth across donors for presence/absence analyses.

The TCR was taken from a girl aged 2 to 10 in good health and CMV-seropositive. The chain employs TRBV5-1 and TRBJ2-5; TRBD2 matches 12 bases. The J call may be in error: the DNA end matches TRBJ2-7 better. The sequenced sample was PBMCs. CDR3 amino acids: CASSTSILLAGGKSSYEQYF. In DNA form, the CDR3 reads TGCGCCAGCAGCACCTCTATCCTACTAGCGGGAGGTAAGAGCTCCTACGAGCAGTACTTC.